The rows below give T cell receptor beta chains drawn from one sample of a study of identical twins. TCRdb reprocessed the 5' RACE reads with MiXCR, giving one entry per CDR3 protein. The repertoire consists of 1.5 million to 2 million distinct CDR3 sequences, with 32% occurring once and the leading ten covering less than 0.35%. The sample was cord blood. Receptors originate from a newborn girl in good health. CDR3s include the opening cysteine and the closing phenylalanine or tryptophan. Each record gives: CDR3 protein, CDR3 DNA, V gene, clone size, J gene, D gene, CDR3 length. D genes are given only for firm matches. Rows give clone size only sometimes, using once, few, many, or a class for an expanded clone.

CDR3 protein: CATTSGTQGKETQYF
CDR3 DNA: TGTGCCACTACGTCCGGTACTCAGGGGAAAGAGACCCAGTACTTC
V gene: TRBV10-3
clone size: many
J gene: TRBJ2-5
D gene: -
CDR3 length: 15

CDR3 protein: CSARFLGAYEQYF
CDR3 DNA: TGCAGTGCTAGATTTCTGGGGGCCTACGAGCAGTACTTC
V gene: TRBV20-1
clone size: -
J gene: TRBJ2-7
D gene: -
CDR3 length: 13

CDR3 protein: CATIDRTFTDTQYF
CDR3 DNA: TGTGCCACCATTGACAGGACATTCACAGATACGCAGTATTTT
V gene: TRBV24-1
clone size: -
J gene: TRBJ2-3
D gene: -
CDR3 length: 14

CDR3 protein: CASSLGSSGGAVNEQYF
CDR3 DNA: TGCGCCAGCAGCTTGGGTTCCAGCGGGGGGGCAGTAAACGAGCAGTACTTC
V gene: TRBV5-1
clone size: few
J gene: TRBJ2-7
D gene: TRBD2
CDR3 length: 17

CDR3 protein: CASSYLAGMRTGELFF
CDR3 DNA: TGTGCCAGCAGCTACTTAGCGGGGATGAGGACCGGGGAGCTGTTTTTT
V gene: TRBV5-4
clone size: -
J gene: TRBJ2-2
D gene: TRBD2
CDR3 length: 16

CDR3 protein: CAINSDSLSGNEQYF
CDR3 DNA: TGTGCCATCAACTCGGACAGTCTGTCGGGAAATGAGCAGTACTTC
V gene: TRBV10-3
clone size: -
J gene: TRBJ2-7
D gene: -
CDR3 length: 15

CDR3 protein: CAWSVGGGKYTEAFF
CDR3 DNA: TGTGCCTGGAGTGTAGGTGGGGGCAAGTACACTGAAGCTTTCTTT
V gene: TRBV30
clone size: -
J gene: TRBJ1-1
D gene: -
CDR3 length: 15

CDR3 protein: CASSLGRSYEQYF
CDR3 DNA: TGTGCCAGCAGTTTAGGCCGCTCCTACGAGCAGTACTTC
V gene: TRBV27
clone size: many
J gene: TRBJ2-7
D gene: -
CDR3 length: 13

CDR3 protein: CASSPGVAQETQYF
CDR3 DNA: TGTGCCAGCAGTCCCGGGGTAGCCCAAGAGACCCAGTACTTC
V gene: TRBV12-3/TRBV12-4
clone size: -
J gene: TRBJ2-5
D gene: -
CDR3 length: 14

CDR3 protein: CSAIVSAGGGATQYF
CDR3 DNA: TGCAGTGCTATCGTTTCAGCGGGGGGCGGCGCGACCCAGTACTTC
V gene: TRBV20-1
clone size: few
J gene: TRBJ2-5
D gene: TRBD2
CDR3 length: 15

CDR3 protein: CASRDRGLLAKNIQYF
CDR3 DNA: TGTGCCAGCAGGGACAGGGGCCTTCTAGCCAAAAACATTCAGTACTTC
V gene: TRBV5-6
clone size: -
J gene: TRBJ2-4
D gene: TRBD1
CDR3 length: 16

CDR3 protein: CASSFAGGSGYTF
CDR3 DNA: TGTGCCAGCAGTTTTGCGGGGGGCAGTGGCTACACCTTC
V gene: TRBV12-3/TRBV12-4
clone size: many
J gene: TRBJ1-2
D gene: -
CDR3 length: 13

CDR3 protein: CASSTSRGLSQETQYF
CDR3 DNA: TGTGCCAGCAGCACTAGCCGGGGACTGAGCCAAGAGACCCAGTACTTC
V gene: TRBV7-9
clone size: -
J gene: TRBJ2-5
D gene: -
CDR3 length: 16

CDR3 protein: CASSVGPVQETQYF
CDR3 DNA: TGTGCCAGCAGCGTAGGCCCAGTCCAAGAGACCCAGTACTTC
V gene: TRBV9
clone size: -
J gene: TRBJ2-5
D gene: -
CDR3 length: 14

CDR3 protein: CASSLALLAGGSETQYF
CDR3 DNA: TGCGCCAGCAGCTTGGCGCTCCTAGCGGGGGGCTCCGAGACCCAGTACTTC
V gene: TRBV5-1
clone size: few
J gene: TRBJ2-5
D gene: TRBD2
CDR3 length: 17

CDR3 protein: CASSYSGTSQDTQYF
CDR3 DNA: TGTGCCAGCAGTTACTCGGGGACCAGCCAGGATACGCAGTATTTT
V gene: TRBV6-6
clone size: -
J gene: TRBJ2-3
D gene: -
CDR3 length: 15

CDR3 protein: CSASEVPVTEAFF
CDR3 DNA: TGCAGTGCTAGCGAGGTCCCGGTCACTGAAGCTTTCTTT
V gene: TRBV20-1
clone size: -
J gene: TRBJ1-1
D gene: -
CDR3 length: 13

CDR3 protein: CASSSLHRGAYEQYF
CDR3 DNA: TGTGCCAGCAGTTCGCTGCACAGGGGGGCCTACGAGCAGTACTTC
V gene: TRBV12-3/TRBV12-4
clone size: -
J gene: TRBJ2-7
D gene: TRBD1
CDR3 length: 15

CDR3 protein: CSARVSGRSTEAFF
CDR3 DNA: TGCAGTGCTAGAGTATCTGGTAGGAGCACTGAAGCTTTCTTT
V gene: TRBV20-1
clone size: -
J gene: TRBJ1-1
D gene: -
CDR3 length: 14

CDR3 protein: CASSLEGTHDEKLFF
CDR3 DNA: TGTGCCAGCAGCTTGGAGGGGACACACGATGAAAAACTGTTTTTT
V gene: TRBV5-5
clone size: -
J gene: TRBJ1-4
D gene: -
CDR3 length: 15

CDR3 protein: CASSLSGTGNTGELFF
CDR3 DNA: TGTGCCAGCAGTTTATCGGGGACAGGGAACACCGGGGAGCTGTTTTTT
V gene: TRBV27
clone size: few
J gene: TRBJ2-2
D gene: TRBD1
CDR3 length: 16

CDR3 protein: CTTSRETSGNEQFF
CDR3 DNA: TGTACCACCAGCAGAGAAACTAGCGGCAATGAGCAGTTCTTC
V gene: TRBV15
clone size: -
J gene: TRBJ2-1
D gene: TRBD2
CDR3 length: 14

CDR3 protein: CSAEEGGGYTF
CDR3 DNA: TGCAGTGCTGAAGAGGGGGGGGGCTACACCTTC
V gene: TRBV20-1
clone size: -
J gene: TRBJ1-2
D gene: -
CDR3 length: 11

CDR3 protein: CASSLLATVTGELFF
CDR3 DNA: TGTGCCAGCAGCTTATTAGCGACTGTGACCGGGGAGCTGTTTTTT
V gene: TRBV7-9
clone size: few
J gene: TRBJ2-2
D gene: -
CDR3 length: 15

CDR3 protein: CASSLWSGYEQYF
CDR3 DNA: TGTGCCAGCAGTTTATGGTCAGGCTACGAGCAGTACTTC
V gene: TRBV27
clone size: -
J gene: TRBJ2-7
D gene: -
CDR3 length: 13

CDR3 protein: CASSPGSDNYGYTF
CDR3 DNA: TGCGCCAGCAGCCCCGGATCCGATAACTATGGCTACACCTTC
V gene: TRBV5-1
clone size: -
J gene: TRBJ1-2
D gene: -
CDR3 length: 14

CDR3 protein: CASSEIASGELFF
CDR3 DNA: TGTGCCAGCAGTGAAATAGCCTCCGGGGAGCTGTTTTTT
V gene: TRBV6-1
clone size: -
J gene: TRBJ2-2
D gene: -
CDR3 length: 13

CDR3 protein: CSAVLPSNYGYTF
CDR3 DNA: TGCAGTGCCGTTCTCCCATCTAACTATGGCTACACCTTC
V gene: TRBV20-1
clone size: few
J gene: TRBJ1-2
D gene: -
CDR3 length: 13

CDR3 protein: CASSLGGKTDTQYF
CDR3 DNA: TGCGCCAGCAGCTTGGGAGGGAAGACAGATACGCAGTATTTT
V gene: TRBV5-1
clone size: few
J gene: TRBJ2-3
D gene: -
CDR3 length: 14

CDR3 protein: CRARRGSTDTQYF
CDR3 DNA: TGCAGGGCTAGGAGAGGCTCCACAGATACGCAGTATTTT
V gene: TRBV20-1
clone size: -
J gene: TRBJ2-3
D gene: -
CDR3 length: 13

CDR3 protein: CSARPLAGAHEQYF
CDR3 DNA: TGCAGTGCTAGACCGCTAGCGGGGGCCCACGAGCAGTACTTC
V gene: TRBV20-1
clone size: -
J gene: TRBJ2-7
D gene: TRBD2
CDR3 length: 14

CDR3 protein: CSAAHASGAQETQYF
CDR3 DNA: TGCAGTGCTGCCCATGCTAGCGGGGCTCAAGAGACCCAGTACTTC
V gene: TRBV20-1
clone size: few
J gene: TRBJ2-5
D gene: TRBD2
CDR3 length: 15

CDR3 protein: CASSPTRGGGRSYEQYF
CDR3 DNA: TGCGCCAGCAGCCCCACGAGGGGGGGAGGTCGCTCCTACGAGCAGTACTTC
V gene: TRBV4-1
clone size: -
J gene: TRBJ2-7
D gene: -
CDR3 length: 17

CDR3 protein: CSAGGLGGLNEQFF
CDR3 DNA: TGCAGCGCGGGGGGACTTGGGGGCTTGAATGAGCAGTTCTTC
V gene: TRBV29-1
clone size: -
J gene: TRBJ2-1
D gene: -
CDR3 length: 14

CDR3 protein: CASSYSLASGTYEQYF
CDR3 DNA: TGTGCCAGCAGTTACTCGTTGGCTAGCGGGACCTACGAGCAGTACTTC
V gene: TRBV6-6
clone size: -
J gene: TRBJ2-7
D gene: TRBD2
CDR3 length: 16

CDR3 protein: CASSQLGGEAFF
CDR3 DNA: TGTGCCAGCAGCCAGTTGGGGGGTGAAGCTTTCTTT
V gene: TRBV3-1
clone size: -
J gene: TRBJ1-1
D gene: -
CDR3 length: 12

CDR3 protein: CASSRGRYYSYTF
CDR3 DNA: TGTGCCAGCAGCCGGGGCCGCTACTATAGCTACACCTTC
V gene: TRBV4-2
clone size: -
J gene: TRBJ1-2
D gene: -
CDR3 length: 13

CDR3 protein: CASSLVTLHYNEQFF
CDR3 DNA: TGTGCCAGCAGCTTAGTCACCCTACACTACAATGAGCAGTTCTTC
V gene: TRBV11-2
clone size: -
J gene: TRBJ2-1
D gene: -
CDR3 length: 15

CDR3 protein: CASSQEELPSSYEQYF
CDR3 DNA: TGCGCCAGCAGCCAAGAAGAACTGCCGAGCTCCTACGAGCAGTACTTC
V gene: TRBV4-1
clone size: few
J gene: TRBJ2-7
D gene: -
CDR3 length: 16

CDR3 protein: CASLLGGFDEKLFF
CDR3 DNA: TGTGCCAGCCTCCTTGGGGGGTTCGATGAAAAACTGTTTTTT
V gene: TRBV12-3/TRBV12-4
clone size: few
J gene: TRBJ1-4
D gene: -
CDR3 length: 14

CDR3 protein: CASSEEGHIYNSPLHF
CDR3 DNA: TGTGCCAGCAGTGAGGAGGGACACATCTATAATTCACCCCTCCACTTT
V gene: TRBV2
clone size: few
J gene: TRBJ1-6
D gene: -
CDR3 length: 16